This TCR beta chain was recovered during a study of type 1 and type 2 diabetes patients. Genomic DNA was the PCR template. The TCR beta CDR3 region was amplified using 30 forward and 13 reverse primers. TCRdb re-analysed the multiplex PCR reads in MiXCR, keeping a single row per CDR3 protein. The repertoire holds some 250,000 distinct CDR3 sequences, with roughly 50% as singletons. This clonotype appeared once. The CDR3 loop spans 13 amino acids. Germline V lookup: CDR1 DFQATT, CDR2 SNEGSKA (reference sequence). Deletions cut 8 bases from V and 0 bases from J, with 13 bases between. Sequenced input: peripheral blood mononuclear cells (PBMCs). The TCR was taken from a man between 18 and 29 years old with type 2 diabetes. This chain joins TRBV20-1 and TRBJ2-5; D might be TRBD1 or TRBD2, each matching 5 bases. The CDR3 protein is CSSPGTYQETQYF. In DNA form, the CDR3 reads TGCAGTTCCCCCGGGACCTACCAAGAGACCCAGTACTTC.